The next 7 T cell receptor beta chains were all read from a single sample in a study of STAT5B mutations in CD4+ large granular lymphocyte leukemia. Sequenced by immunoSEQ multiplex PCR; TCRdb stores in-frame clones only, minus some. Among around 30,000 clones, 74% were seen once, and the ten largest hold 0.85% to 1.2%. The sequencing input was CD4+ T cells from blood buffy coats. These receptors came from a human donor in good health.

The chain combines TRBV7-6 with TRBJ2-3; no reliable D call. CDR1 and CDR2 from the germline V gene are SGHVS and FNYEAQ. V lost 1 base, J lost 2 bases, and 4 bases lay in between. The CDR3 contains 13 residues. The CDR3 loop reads CASSLGPTDTQYF. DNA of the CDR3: TGTGCCAGCAGCTTAGGGCCCACAGATACGCAGTATTTT.

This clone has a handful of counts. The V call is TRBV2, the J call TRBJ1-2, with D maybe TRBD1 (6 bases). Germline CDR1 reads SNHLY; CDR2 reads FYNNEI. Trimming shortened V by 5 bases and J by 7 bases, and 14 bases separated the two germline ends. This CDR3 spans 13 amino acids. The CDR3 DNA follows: TGTGCCAGCAGTCCGGGGGCAGCCGGTGGCTACACCTTC. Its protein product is CASSPGAAGGYTF.

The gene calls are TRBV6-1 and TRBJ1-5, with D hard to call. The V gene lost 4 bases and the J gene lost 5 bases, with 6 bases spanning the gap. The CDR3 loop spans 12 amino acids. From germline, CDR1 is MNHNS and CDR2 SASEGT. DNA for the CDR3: TGTGCCAGCAGTGCGAGGGATCAGCCCCAGCATTTT. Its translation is CASSARDQPQHF.

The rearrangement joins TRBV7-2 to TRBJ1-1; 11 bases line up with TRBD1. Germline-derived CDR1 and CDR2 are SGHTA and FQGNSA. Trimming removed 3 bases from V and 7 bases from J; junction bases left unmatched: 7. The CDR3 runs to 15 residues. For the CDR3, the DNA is TGTGCCAGCAGCTTGTCGCCGGGACAGGGGGTTGAAGCTTTCTTT. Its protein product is CASSLSPGQGVEAFF.

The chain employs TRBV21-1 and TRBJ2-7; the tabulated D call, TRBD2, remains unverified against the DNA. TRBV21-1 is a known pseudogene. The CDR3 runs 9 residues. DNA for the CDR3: TGTGCCAGGTACTACGAGCAGTACGTC. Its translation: CARYYEQYV.

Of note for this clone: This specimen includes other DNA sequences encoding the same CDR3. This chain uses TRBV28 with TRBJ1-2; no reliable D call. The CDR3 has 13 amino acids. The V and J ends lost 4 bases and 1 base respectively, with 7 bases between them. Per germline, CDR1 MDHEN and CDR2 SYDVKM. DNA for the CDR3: TGTGCCAGCAGTTCAGGTCTTAACTATGGCTACACCTTC. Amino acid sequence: CASSSGLNYGYTF.

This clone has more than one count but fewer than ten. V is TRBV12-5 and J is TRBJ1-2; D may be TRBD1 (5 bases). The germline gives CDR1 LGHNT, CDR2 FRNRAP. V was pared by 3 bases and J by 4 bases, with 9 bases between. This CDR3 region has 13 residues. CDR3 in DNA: TGTGCTAGTGGTTTCGGGGGTAGCTATGGCTACACCTTC. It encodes CASGFGGSYGYTF.